The 5 T cell receptor beta chains listed next were all sequenced from one sample in a study of blood T cell repertoires in COVID-19. This table comes from immunoSEQ multiplex PCR, and its TCRdb copy is limited to in-frame clones, with some not included. This table has approximately 230,000 clones, nearly 90% appearing once. The sample comprised peripheral blood. These receptors were obtained from a man aged 18 to 29 with active or convalescent COVID-19.

The rearrangement joins TRBV5-5 to TRBJ2-7, with TRBD1 matching over 11 bases. The germline CDR1 and CDR2 sequences are SGHKS and YYEKEE (reference sequence). The CDR3 loop spans 16 amino acids. Unmatched junction bases numbered 8, after V lost 4 bases and J lost 2 bases. CDR3 bases: TGTGCCAGCAGCCTCCCTCTGGGACAGGGGGCCTACGAGCAGTACTTC. Protein product: CASSLPLGQGAYEQYF.

The genes are TRBV7-8 and TRBJ2-7; D perhaps matches TRBD1 (6 bases). The CDR3 is 13 amino acids. Germline V gene data show CDR1 as SGHVS and CDR2 as FQNEAQ. Between the trimmed V and J ends, which lost 3 bases and 3 bases, there was a span of 9 bases. CDR3 DNA: TGTGCCAGCAGCTTGGGGGCTGGCTACGAGCAGTACTTC. Translated: CASSLGAGYEQYF.

The genes are TRBV28 and TRBJ1-5, with 7 bases that match TRBD1. CDR1 MDHEN and CDR2 SYDVKM come from the germline V gene. This CDR3 is 17 amino acids long. V lost 1 base, J lost 11 bases, and 17 bases stayed unmatched. The CDR3 reads CASSLSRDREKGVAQHF. The CDR3 nucleotides are TGTGCCAGCAGTTTATCGCGCGACAGGGAAAAAGGGGTTGCCCAGCATTTT.

Worth noting for this clone: The CDR3 ends on some other residue instead of the conserved phenylalanine or tryptophan, so this is likely a read error. The DNA is left out, because the CDR3 cannot be placed on it with certainty; the CDR3 is given as TCRdb lists it. The chain carries TRBV4-3 and TRBJ1-1; the table's D call TRBD1 went unverified against the DNA. Termini included, the CDR3 measures 13 amino acids. Germline V gene sequence: CDR1 LGHNA, CDR2 YSLEER. The CDR3 loop reads CASSQGQGASPVM.

V usage is TRBV19 and J usage is TRBJ1-5; a possible D gene is TRBD1 (6 bases). V was cut by 5 bases and J by 11 bases, with 19 bases left in between. The CDR3 is made up of 14 amino acids. In germline, CDR1 is LNHDA, CDR2 SQIVND (reference sequence). CDR3 DNA sequence: TGTGCCAGTAGTCTTACAGGGATCCCATCAGCCCAGCATTTT. Its translation: CASSLTGIPSAQHF.